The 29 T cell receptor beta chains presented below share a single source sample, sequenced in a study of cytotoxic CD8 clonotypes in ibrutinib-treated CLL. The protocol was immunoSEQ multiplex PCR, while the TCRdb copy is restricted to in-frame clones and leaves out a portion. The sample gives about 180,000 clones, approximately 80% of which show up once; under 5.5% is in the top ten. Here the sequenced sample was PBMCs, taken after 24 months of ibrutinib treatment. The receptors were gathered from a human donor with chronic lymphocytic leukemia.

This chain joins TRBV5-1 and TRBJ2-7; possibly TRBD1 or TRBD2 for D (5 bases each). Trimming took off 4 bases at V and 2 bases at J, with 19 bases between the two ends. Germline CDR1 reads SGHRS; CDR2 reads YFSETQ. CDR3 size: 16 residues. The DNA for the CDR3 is TGCGCCAGCAGCCCCCGGGACGGAACCCTGACCTACGAGCAGTACTTC. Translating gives CASSPRDGTLTYEQYF.

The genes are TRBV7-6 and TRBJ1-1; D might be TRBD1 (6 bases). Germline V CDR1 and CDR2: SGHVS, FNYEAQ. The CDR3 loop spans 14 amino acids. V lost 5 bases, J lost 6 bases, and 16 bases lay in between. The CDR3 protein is CASSPRTDSAEAFF. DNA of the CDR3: TGTGCCAGCAGCCCCAGGACAGATTCGGCTGAAGCTTTCTTT.

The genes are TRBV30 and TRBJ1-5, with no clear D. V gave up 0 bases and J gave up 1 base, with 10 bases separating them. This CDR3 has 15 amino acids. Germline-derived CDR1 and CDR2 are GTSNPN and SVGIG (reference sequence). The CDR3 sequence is CAWSVLRDSNQPQHF. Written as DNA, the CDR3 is TGTGCCTGGAGTGTGCTCCGAGACAGCAATCAGCCCCAGCATTTT.

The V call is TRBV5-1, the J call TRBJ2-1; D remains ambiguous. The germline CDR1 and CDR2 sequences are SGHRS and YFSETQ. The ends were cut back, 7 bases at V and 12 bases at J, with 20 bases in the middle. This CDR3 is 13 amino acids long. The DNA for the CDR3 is TGCGCCAGCTCCGTCGATGTCGACGAGGTGCAGTTCTTC. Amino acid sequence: CASSVDVDEVQFF.

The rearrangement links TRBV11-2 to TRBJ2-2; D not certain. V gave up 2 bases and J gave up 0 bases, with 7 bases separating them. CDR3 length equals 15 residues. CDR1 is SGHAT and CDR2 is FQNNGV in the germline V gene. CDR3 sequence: CASSLRSANTGELFF. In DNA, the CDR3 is TGTGCCAGCAGCTTACGGAGCGCGAACACCGGGGAGCTGTTTTTT.

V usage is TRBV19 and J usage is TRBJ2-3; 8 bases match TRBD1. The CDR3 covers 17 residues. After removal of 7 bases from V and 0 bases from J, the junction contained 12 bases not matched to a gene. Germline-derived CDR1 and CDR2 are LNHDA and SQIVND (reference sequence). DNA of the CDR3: TGTGCCAGTACCGGGACAGGCCTTCGACTGAGCACAGATACGCAGTATTTT. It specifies CASTGTGLRLSTDTQYF.

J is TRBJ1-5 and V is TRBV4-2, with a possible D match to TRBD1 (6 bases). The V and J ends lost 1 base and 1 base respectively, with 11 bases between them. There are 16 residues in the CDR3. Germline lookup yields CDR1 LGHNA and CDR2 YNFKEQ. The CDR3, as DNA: TGTGCCAGCAGCCAAGGGACAGTGGGAAGCAATCAGCCCCAGCATTTT. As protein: CASSQGTVGSNQPQHF.

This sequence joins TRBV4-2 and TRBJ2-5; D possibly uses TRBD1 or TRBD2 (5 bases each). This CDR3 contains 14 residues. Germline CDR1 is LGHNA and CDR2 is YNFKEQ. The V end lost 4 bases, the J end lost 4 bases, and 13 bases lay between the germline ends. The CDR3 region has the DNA TGTGCCAGCAGCCGTCCAGGGAGTGGAGAGACCCAGTACTTC. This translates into CASSRPGSGETQYF.

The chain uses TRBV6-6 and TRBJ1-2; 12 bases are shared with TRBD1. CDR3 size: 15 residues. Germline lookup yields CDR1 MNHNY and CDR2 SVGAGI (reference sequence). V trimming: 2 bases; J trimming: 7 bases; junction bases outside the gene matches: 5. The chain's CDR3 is CASSYGTGGFSGYTF. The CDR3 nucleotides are TGTGCCAGCAGTTACGGGACAGGGGGCTTTAGTGGCTACACCTTC.

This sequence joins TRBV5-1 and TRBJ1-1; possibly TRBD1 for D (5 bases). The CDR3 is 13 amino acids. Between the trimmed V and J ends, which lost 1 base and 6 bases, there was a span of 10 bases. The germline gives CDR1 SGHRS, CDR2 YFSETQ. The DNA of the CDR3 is TGCGCCAGCAGCTTGTGGGGGATCTCTGAAGCTTTCTTT. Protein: CASSLWGISEAFF.

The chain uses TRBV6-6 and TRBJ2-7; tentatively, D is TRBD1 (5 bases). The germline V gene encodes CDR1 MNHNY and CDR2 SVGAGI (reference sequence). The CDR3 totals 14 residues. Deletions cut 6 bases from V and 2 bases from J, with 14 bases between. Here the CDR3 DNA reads TGTGCCAGCAGCCCAGACAGCCGCACCTACGAGCAGTACTTC. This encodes CASSPDSRTYEQYF.

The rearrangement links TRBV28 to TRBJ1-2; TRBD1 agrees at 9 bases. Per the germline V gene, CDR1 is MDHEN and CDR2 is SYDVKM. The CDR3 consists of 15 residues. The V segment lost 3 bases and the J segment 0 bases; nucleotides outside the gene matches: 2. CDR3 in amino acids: CASSFRDRANYGYTF. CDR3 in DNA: TGTGCCAGCAGTTTCCGGGACAGGGCTAACTATGGCTACACCTTC.

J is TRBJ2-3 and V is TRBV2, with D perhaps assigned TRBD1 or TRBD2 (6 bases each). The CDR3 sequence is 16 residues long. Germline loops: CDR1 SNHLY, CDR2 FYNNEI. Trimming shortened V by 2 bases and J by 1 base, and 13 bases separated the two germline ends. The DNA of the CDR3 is TGTGCCAGCAGTGAACGATGGGGGGCTGGCACAGATACGCAGTATTTT. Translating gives CASSERWGAGTDTQYF.

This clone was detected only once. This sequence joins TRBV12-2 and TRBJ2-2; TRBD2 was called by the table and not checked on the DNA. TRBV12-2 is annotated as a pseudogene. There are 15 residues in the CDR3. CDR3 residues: CASRLLAGNTGELFF. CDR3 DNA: TGTGCAAGTCGCCTACTAGCGGGTAACACCGGGGAGCTGTTTTTT.

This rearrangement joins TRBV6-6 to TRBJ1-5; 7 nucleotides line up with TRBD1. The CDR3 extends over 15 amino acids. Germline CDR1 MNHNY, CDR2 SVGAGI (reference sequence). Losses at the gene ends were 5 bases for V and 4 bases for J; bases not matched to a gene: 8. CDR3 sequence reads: CASSGTGEGNQPQHF. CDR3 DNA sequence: TGTGCCAGCAGTGGAACAGGGGAGGGGAATCAGCCCCAGCATTTT.

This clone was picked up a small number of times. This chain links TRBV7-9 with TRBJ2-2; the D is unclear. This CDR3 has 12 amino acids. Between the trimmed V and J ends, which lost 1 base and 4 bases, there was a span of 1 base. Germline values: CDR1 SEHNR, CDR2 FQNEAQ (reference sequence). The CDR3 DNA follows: TGTGCCAGCAGCTTAGTCACCGGGGAGCTGTTTTTT. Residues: CASSLVTGELFF.

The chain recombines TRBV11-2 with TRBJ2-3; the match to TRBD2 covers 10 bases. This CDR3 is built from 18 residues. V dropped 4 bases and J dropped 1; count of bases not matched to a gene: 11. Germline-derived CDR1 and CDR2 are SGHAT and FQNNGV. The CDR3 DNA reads TGTGCCAGCAGCTCTCCTAGCGGGAGACTATCGGGCACAGATACGCAGTATTTT. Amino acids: CASSSPSGRLSGTDTQYF.

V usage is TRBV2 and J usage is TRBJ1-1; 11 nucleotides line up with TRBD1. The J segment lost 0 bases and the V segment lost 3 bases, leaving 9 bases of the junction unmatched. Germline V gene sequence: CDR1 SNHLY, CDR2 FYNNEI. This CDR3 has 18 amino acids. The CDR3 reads CASSDPGTGGLVNTEAFF. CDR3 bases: TGTGCCAGCAGTGATCCCGGGACAGGGGGTCTGGTGAACACTGAAGCTTTCTTT.

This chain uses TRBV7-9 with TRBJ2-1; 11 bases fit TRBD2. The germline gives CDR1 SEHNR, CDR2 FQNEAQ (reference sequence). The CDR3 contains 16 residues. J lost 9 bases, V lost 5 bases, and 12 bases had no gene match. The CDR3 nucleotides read TGTGCCAGCAGCAGGGAGGTAGCGGGAGGGCGGGGTGAGCAGTTCTTC. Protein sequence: CASSREVAGGRGEQFF.

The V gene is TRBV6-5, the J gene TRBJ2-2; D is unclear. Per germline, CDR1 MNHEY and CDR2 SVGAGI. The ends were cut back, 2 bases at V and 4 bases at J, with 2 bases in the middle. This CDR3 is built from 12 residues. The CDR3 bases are TGTGCCAGCAGTTACCCCACCGGGGAGCTGTTTTTT. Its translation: CASSYPTGELFF.

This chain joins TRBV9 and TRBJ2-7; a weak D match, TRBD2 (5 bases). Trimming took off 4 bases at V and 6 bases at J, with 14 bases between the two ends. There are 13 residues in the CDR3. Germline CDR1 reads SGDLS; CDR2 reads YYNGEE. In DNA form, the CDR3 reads TGTGCCAGCAGCCCATACCAACGGGGCGAGCAGTACTTC. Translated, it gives CASSPYQRGEQYF.

The CDR3, as DNA: TGCGCCAGCAGCATAAACTTCGTTGGGGACACTGAAGCTTTCTTT. It codes for CASSINFVGDTEAFF. The chain carries TRBV5-1 and TRBJ1-1; unclear D gene. Deletions cut 4 bases from V and 3 bases from J, with 16 bases between. This CDR3 contains 15 residues. Per the germline V gene, CDR1 is SGHRS and CDR2 is YFSETQ. The entire variable domain, with the rest obtained from reference TRBV5-1 and TRBJ1-1, is as follows: KAGVTQTPRYLIKTRGQQVTLSCSPISGHRSVSWYQQTPGQGLQFLFEYFSETQRNKGNFPGRFSGRQFSNSRSEMNVSTLELGDSALYLCASSINFVGDTEAFFGQGTRLTVV.

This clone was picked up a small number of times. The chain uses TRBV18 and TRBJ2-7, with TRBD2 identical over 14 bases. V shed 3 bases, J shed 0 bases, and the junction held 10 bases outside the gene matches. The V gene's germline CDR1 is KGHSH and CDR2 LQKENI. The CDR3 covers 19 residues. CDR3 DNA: TGTGCCAGCTCACCTAATCCCGGGACTAGCGGGAGTGCCTCCTACGAGCAGTACTTC. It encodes CASSPNPGTSGSASYEQYF.

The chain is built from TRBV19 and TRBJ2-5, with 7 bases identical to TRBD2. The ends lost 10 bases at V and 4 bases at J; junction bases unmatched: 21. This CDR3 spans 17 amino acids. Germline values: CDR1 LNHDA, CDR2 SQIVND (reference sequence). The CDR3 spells CATPRGEGSETRETQYF. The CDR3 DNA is TGTGCCACACCCCGTGGGGAGGGATCTGAAACTCGAGAGACCCAGTACTTC.

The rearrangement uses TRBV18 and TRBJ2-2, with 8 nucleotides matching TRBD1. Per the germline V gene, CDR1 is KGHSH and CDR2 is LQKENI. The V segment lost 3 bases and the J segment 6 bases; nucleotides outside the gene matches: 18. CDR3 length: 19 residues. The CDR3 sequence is CASSPDGPGQGRGAGELFF. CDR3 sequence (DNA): TGTGCCAGCTCACCCGATGGGCCAGGACAGGGAAGGGGCGCCGGGGAGCTGTTTTTT.

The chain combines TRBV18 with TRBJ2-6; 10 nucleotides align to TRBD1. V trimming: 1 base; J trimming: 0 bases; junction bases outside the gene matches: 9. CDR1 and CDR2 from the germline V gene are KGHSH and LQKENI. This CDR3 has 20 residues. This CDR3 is CASSPLPRTGGSSGANVLTF. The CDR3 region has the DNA TGTGCCAGCTCACCACTCCCGCGGACAGGGGGAAGCTCTGGGGCCAACGTCCTGACTTTC.

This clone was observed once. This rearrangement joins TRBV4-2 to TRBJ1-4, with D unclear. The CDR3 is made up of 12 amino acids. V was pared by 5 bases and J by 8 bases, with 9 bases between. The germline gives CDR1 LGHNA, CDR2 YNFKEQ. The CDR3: CASSFGQEKLFF. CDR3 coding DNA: TGTGCCAGCAGCTTTGGGCAAGAAAAACTGTTTTTT.

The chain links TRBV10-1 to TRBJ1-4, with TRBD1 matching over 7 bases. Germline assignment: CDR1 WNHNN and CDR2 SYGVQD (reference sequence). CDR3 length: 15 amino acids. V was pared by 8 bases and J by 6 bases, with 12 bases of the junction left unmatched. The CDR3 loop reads CASAPGGISDEKLFF. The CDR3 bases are TGCGCCAGCGCCCCAGGGGGAATCTCGGATGAAAAACTGTTTTTT.

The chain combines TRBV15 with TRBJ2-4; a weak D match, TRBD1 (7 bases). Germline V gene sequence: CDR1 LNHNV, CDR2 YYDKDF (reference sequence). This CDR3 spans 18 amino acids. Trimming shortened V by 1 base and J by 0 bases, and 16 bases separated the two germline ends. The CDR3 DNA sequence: TGTGCCACCAGCAGAGGAGGGGGCCGACTAGTAGCCAAAAACATTCAGTACTTC. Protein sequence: CATSRGGGRLVAKNIQYF.